The clone carrying this T cell receptor (beta chain) was seen repeatedly, ten times or more. What it recognizes is unknown. The record originates from a study of glioma-infiltrating T cells. Study context: Target coverage was about 4- to 11-fold for some 1 million blood T cells.

Amplification of TCR alpha and beta CDR3 regions from RNA used iRepertoire nested multiplex PCR. One-step reverse transcription and amplification started from approximately 100-400 ng of tissue mRNA or PBMC total RNA. TCRdb used MiXCR to reprocess the multiplex PCR reads, holding one entry per CDR3 protein. The data contain about 400,000 distinct CDR3 sequences, 41% of them singletons. Broader study findings: Shared blood CDR3 signature motifs marked patients with low tissue-blood divergence. Only very few CDR3 sequences appeared in both tissue and blood.

CDR1 is LNHNV, CDR2 YYDKDF, per germline (reference sequence). The CDR3 spans 15 residues. Trimming removed 0 bases at V and 6 bases at J, with 14 bases between. The rearrangement links TRBV15 to TRBJ1-1; D uncertain. Sequenced sample: glioma tissue, nonneoplastic brain tissue, or PBMCs (not recorded which). The receptor's source is a human donor with low-grade glioma or glioblastoma, undergoing nonglioma brain surgery, or in good health (not recorded which). The CDR3 sequence: CATSRDAVVSPEAFF. CDR3 DNA sequence: TGTGCCACCAGCAGAGATGCAGTAGTATCTCCTGAAGCTTTCTTT.